These 2 T cell receptor beta chains were sequenced from one sample in a study of PD-1 blockade in classical Hodgkin lymphoma. Following autologous stem cell transplantation, relapse occurred in every patient, and exposure to brentuximab vedotin varied. Clones were sequenced by immunoSEQ multiplex PCR, and TCRdb holds only the in-frame ones, with some missing. The sample holds 13,000 or so clones, 82% seen once. Material: peripheral blood mononuclear cells (PBMCs), obtained at baseline. These receptors were taken from a human donor with classical Hodgkin lymphoma.

The chain combines TRBV9 with TRBJ2-3; D gene ambiguous. The CDR3 consists of 13 residues. Trimming stripped 4 bases from V and 3 bases from J, with 9 bases between. CDR1 SGDLS and CDR2 YYNGEE come from the germline V gene. In DNA form, the CDR3 reads TGTGCCAGCAGCCCCCCCCGGACAGATACGCAGTATTTT. Translation: CASSPPRTDTQYF. Together with reference TRBV9 and TRBJ2-3, the CDR3 gives the full variable domain: DSGVTQTPKHLITATGQRVTLRCSPRSGDLSVYWYQQSLDQGLQFLIQYYNGEERAKGNILERFSAQQFPDLHSELNLSSLELGDSALYFCASSPPRTDTQYFGPGTRLTVL.

This clone occurred a few times. The chain links TRBV6-1 to TRBJ2-7; D is possibly TRBD2 (5 bases). The V end was cut by 1 base, the J end by 0 bases, with 7 bases between. Germline V gene data show CDR1 as MNHNS and CDR2 as SASEGT. This CDR3 contains 14 residues. The CDR3 DNA reads as TGTGCCAGCAGTGAAGTGGGGAGCTCCTACGAGCAGTACTTC. It encodes CASSEVGSSYEQYF.